This T cell receptor beta chain was sequenced in a study of T cell changes during pregnancy in multiple sclerosis. CDR1 and CDR2 (germline): SGHAT, FQNNGV. The CDR3 loop spans 12 amino acids. The V gene lost 11 bases and the J gene lost 3 bases, with 10 bases spanning the gap. Assay: immunoSEQ multiplex PCR; the TCRdb copy retains only in-frame clones and omits some. The data hold about 62,000 clones, with 89% observed a single time. The chain uses TRBV11-2 and TRBJ2-2, with D possibly TRBD2 on 6 matching bases. The receptor comes from a female donor with multiple sclerosis, enrolled in a pregnancy study. The source was peripheral blood, collected in the first trimester of pregnancy. In DNA, the CDR3 is TGTGCCGGAGGGAGTTACACCGGGGAGCTGTTTTTT. Translation gives CAGGSYTGELFF.